Included here is one T cell receptor (beta chain) sequence, with context. The data were obtained in a study of T cell changes during pregnancy in multiple sclerosis. This CDR3 has 14 residues. CDR1 is LNHDA and CDR2 is SQIVND in the germline V gene (reference sequence). The ends lost 5 bases at V and 6 bases at J; junction bases unmatched: 7. This table comes from immunoSEQ multiplex PCR, and its TCRdb copy is limited to in-frame clones, with some not included. Of fewer than 50,000 clones listed, 70% to 90% are singletons. The clonotype was recovered from a female donor with multiple sclerosis, enrolled in a pregnancy study. V and J are TRBV19 and TRBJ1-5, with 7 bases matching TRBD1. The material sequenced was CD4+ T cells from peripheral blood mononuclear cells, taken in the first trimester of pregnancy. The CDR3 is CASSDRQGGQPQHF. The CDR3 bases are TGTGCCAGTAGTGATCGACAGGGTGGTCAGCCCCAGCATTTT.